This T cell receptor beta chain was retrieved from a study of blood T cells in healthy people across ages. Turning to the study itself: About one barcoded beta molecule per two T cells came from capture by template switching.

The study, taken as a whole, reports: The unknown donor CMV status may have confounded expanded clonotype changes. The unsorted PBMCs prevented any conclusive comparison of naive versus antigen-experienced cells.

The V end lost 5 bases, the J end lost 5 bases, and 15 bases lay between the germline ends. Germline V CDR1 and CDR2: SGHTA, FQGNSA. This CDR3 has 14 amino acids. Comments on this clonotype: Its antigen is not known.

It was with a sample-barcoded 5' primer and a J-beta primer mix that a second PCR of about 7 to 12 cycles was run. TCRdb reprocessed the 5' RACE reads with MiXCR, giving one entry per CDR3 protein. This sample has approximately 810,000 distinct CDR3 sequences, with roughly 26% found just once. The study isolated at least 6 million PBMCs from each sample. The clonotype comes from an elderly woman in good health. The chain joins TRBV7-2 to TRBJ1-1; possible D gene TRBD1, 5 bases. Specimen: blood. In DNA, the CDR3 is TGTGCCAGCAGCCCCGGGGGGGTTGGGACTGAAGCTTTCTTT. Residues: CASSPGGVGTEAFF.